The following is a T cell receptor (beta chain) sequence with its context. The antigen is unknown. No patient had received any treatment before thyroid surgery. Study processing details: Researchers built a distant-metastasis classifier for papillary thyroid cancer that drew on CDR3 differences across clinicopathological groups. TCRdb re-called the PCR reads through MiXCR. These V and J calls originate from TCRdb's pipeline instead of the authors' own analysis. The sample has about 6,100 clones; around a third are singletons. This sample stems from a study of metastatic and nonmetastatic thyroid tumors. On the study more broadly: Samples came from malignant and benign thyroid patients, and repertoires were compared across blood and tumor or nodule tissue. General study findings and limits: TCR beta diversity was reportedly significantly higher in malignant thyroid tumors than benign nodules, in blood and tumor.

Looked up from germline, CDR1 is SGHNT and CDR2 is YENEEA. The CDR3 contains 15 residues. Trimming took off 3 bases at V and 2 bases at J, with 11 bases between the two ends. V usage is TRBV11-3 and J usage is TRBJ2-1; the D is unclear. Sequencing was done on a sample of adjacent normal tissue. This clonotype originated in a male donor with papillary thyroid cancer or a benign thyroid nodule (not recorded which). Some clones in this sample may be carry-over from other donors' samples. The CDR3 sequence is CASSFALSTYNEQFF. The CDR3 DNA sequence: TGTGCCAGCAGCTTTGCCTTGTCTACCTACAATGAGCAGTTCTTC.